This T cell receptor beta chain was sequenced during a study of identical twins (dated by TCRdb to 2015 to 2016). The study in broad terms: The study deep-sequenced TCR alpha and beta repertoires from monozygotic twins, unrelated adults of various ages and cord blood to test whether fetal clonotypes persist. Replicate twin experiments were performed at different times using different library preparation protocols to rule out contamination. Findings and caveats that apply to the study as a whole: Invariant T cells such as MAIT and iNKT could partly confound zero-insertion analyses, although diverse VJ usage argued against such confounding for most clonotypes. Conclusions relied on cross-sectional statistical analysis, since the same donors could not be followed over many years. Out-of-frame TCR alpha sequences shared between twins showed an excess of low generation-probability sequences compared with coincidental sharing between unrelated individuals. A weaker excess of twin sharing was found in beta out-of-frame sequences because the signal-to-noise ratio was lowered by fewer shared sequences. Fewer insertions were carried by abundant cord blood beta clonotypes; a weaker similar trend was observed in young adult naive repertoires, while no such trend was observed in memory repertoires. In monozygotic twins, out-of-frame TCR alpha sharing was systematically underestimated by recombination models, although the models agreed with sharing between unrelated individuals.

CDR1 is given as SEHNR and CDR2 as FQNEAQ, both from the germline V gene (reference sequence). The CDR3 spans 13 residues, from the cysteine through the valine. Only the CDR3 portion is preserved as DNA: 39 bases, with reading frame beginning at the first base. V trim: 5 bases; J trim: 3 bases; unmatched bases: 4. All donors were healthy Caucasians. The study also sequenced three unrelated non-twin adults: a male aged 18 to 30, a male aged 50 to 60 and a female aged 50 to 60. Miltenyi CD45RO+ enrichment and human naive T-cell isolation kits were used to isolate memory (CD45RO+) and naive T cells from PBMC. Library preparation used 5' RACE. The listed sequencing device is Illumina HiSeq 2000. Template switching introduced a universal primer binding site; the final cDNA contained a unique molecular identifier, enabling accurate counting of TCR cDNA molecules. First-strand cDNA for TCR alpha and beta chains was synthesized from specific primers in the conserved constant-segment region. Each cDNA library was double barcoded, with a SMART-Mk sample barcode plus Illumina barcodes, to control for contamination. TruSeq adapter sequences, together with Illumina sample barcodes, were added in two successive PCR steps. The TCR alpha and beta cDNA libraries were sequenced on the Illumina HiSeq platform using custom primers. As for the authors' bioinformatics: Raw reads were processed with MiGEC to extract unique molecular identifiers, and MiXCR was used to determine CDR3 positions. Recombination models were inferred per individual with the repgenHMM and IGoR tools using an EM algorithm. Shared clonotype analysis was performed with the tcR package in R, normalizing sharing by the product of cloneset sizes. To study raw recombination without the effects of thymic and clonal selection, out-of-frame nonproductive sequences were analyzed. TCRdb's own reprocessing of the public reads used fastp at Q25 and MiXCR and kept productive beta chains. Merged by CDR3 protein, the rows form single entries marked with the most common genes and DNA. The V and J calls and clone size are TCRdb's, not the authors'. The sample contains fewer than 450,000 distinct CDR3 sequences, around 9.7% of them found a single time. The biggest ten clones account for 8% to 10% of the sample.

This clonotype has just a few counts. Its cognate antigen has yet to be identified. No much larger clone is present one base from it, and per-base qualities are unavailable. Sequencing input: naive T cells sorted from blood. The meaning of the sample's cell subset or site label: cells isolated with a human naive T-cell isolation kit. The chain is assembled from TRBV7-9 and TRBJ2-7; TRBD2 agrees with 7 junctional bases. This receptor was identified in a woman aged 45-60 years in good health. The CDR3 corresponds to CASSRGTNYEQYV. Read as DNA, the sequence is TGTGCCAGCAGCCGAGGGACTAACTACGAGCAGTACGTC.